This T cell receptor (beta chain) was identified in a study of blood T cell repertoires in COVID-19. The overall study: Italy, Spain and the United States were the sources of the convalescent and acute COVID-19 samples.

After removal of 5 bases from V and 4 bases from J, the junction contained 9 bases not matched to a gene. The CDR3 sequence is 15 residues long. Germline V gives CDR1 SNHLY, CDR2 FYNNEI. Here immunoSEQ multiplex PCR was the method, and the copy in TCRdb shows in-frame clones only, minus some. This sample has 300,000 to 350,000 clones, with over 85% found just once. The rearrangement links TRBV2 to TRBJ2-5; 8 bases are a match to TRBD2. The clonotype was recovered from a woman aged 25 to 45 who had recovered from COVID-19. The sequencing input was PBMCs or T cells enriched from blood (not recorded which). The CDR3 reads CASSTNGLATETQYF. CDR3 coding DNA: TGTGCCAGCAGTACAAATGGACTAGCTACAGAGACCCAGTACTTC.